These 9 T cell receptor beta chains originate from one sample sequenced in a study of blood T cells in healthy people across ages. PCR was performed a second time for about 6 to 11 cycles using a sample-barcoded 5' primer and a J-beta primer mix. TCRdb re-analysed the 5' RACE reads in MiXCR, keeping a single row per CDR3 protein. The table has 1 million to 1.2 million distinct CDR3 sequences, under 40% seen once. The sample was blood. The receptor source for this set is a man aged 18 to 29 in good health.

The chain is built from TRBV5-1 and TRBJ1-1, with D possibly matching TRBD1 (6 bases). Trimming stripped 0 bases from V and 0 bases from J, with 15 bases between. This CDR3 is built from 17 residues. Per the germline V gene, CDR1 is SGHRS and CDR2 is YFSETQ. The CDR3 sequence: CASSLAASGAMNTEAFF. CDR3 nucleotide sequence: TGCGCCAGCAGCTTGGCCGCCTCAGGGGCAATGAACACTGAAGCTTTCTTT. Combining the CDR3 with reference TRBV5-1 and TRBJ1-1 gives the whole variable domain KAGVTQTPRYLIKTRGQQVTLSCSPISGHRSVSWYQQTPGQGLQFLFEYFSETQRNKGNFPGRFSGRQFSNSRSEMNVSTLELGDSALYLCASSLAASGAMNTEAFFGQGTRLTVV.

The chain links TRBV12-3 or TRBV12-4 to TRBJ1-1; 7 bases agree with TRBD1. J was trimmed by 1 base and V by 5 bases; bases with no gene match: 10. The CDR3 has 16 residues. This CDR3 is CASSATGTASNTEAFF. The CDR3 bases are TGTGCCAGCAGTGCAACCGGGACAGCCTCGAACACTGAAGCTTTCTTT.

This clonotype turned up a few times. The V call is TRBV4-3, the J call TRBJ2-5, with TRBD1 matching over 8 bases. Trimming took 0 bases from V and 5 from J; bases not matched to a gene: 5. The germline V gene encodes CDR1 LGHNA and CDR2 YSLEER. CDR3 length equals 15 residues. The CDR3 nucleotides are TGCGCCAGCAGCCAAGAACTGGACAGGGACGAGACCCAGTACTTC. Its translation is CASSQELDRDETQYF.

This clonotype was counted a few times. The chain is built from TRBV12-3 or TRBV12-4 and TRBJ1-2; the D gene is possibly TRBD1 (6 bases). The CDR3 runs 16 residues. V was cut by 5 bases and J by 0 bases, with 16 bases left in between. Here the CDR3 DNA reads TGTGCCAGCAGTGGCCGGGACAAATCTCCTAACTATGGCTACACCTTC. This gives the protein CASSGRDKSPNYGYTF.

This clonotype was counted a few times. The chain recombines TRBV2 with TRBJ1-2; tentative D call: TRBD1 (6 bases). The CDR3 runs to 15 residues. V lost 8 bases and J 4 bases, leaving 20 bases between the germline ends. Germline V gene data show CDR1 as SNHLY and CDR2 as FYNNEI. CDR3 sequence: CASGEYRESGYGYTF. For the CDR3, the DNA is TGTGCCAGCGGGGAGTACAGGGAATCGGGCTATGGCTACACCTTC.

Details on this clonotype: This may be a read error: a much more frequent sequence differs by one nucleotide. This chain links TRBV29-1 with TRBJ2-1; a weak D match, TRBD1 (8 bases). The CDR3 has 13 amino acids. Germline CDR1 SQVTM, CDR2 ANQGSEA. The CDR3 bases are TGCAACGTACAGGGGGGGTCCTACAATGAGCAGTTCTTC. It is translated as CNVQGGSYNEQFF.

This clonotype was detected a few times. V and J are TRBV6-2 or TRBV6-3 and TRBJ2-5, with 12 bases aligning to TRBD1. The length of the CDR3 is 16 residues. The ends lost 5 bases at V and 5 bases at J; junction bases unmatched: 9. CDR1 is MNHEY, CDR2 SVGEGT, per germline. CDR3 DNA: TGTGCCAGCAGTCAGGCCGGGACAGGGGGCGCGGAGACCCAGTACTTC. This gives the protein CASSQAGTGGAETQYF.

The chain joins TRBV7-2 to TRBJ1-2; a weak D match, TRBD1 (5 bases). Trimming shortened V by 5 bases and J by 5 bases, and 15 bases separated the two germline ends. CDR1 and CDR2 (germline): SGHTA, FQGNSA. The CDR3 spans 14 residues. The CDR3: CASSPPGRMYGYTF. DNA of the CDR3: TGTGCCAGCAGCCCCCCGGGACGGATGTATGGCTACACCTTC.

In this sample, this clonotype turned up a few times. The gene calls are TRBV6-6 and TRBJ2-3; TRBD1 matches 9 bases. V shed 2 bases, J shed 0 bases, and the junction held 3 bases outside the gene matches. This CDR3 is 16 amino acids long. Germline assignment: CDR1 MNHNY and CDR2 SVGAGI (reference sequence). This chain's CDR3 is CASSYGTGTSTDTQYF. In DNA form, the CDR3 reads TGTGCCAGCAGTTACGGGACAGGGACTAGCACAGATACGCAGTATTTT.